Listed below are T cell receptor beta chains from one sample, sequenced in a study of read filtering for tumor transcriptome and immune sequencing. TCRdb re-called the reads with MiXCR, one entry per CDR3 protein. The sample lists some 43,000 distinct CDR3 sequences; around an eighth were seen once. The sample was a population of CD138-negative cells sorted from bone marrow. These receptors originate from a donor at least 40 years old with multiple myeloma. Both conserved end residues are trimmed from each CDR3. A D gene is named only where the DNA matches it firmly.

d_gene: NA
v_gene: TRBV6-2/TRBV6-3
len: 12
CDR3aa: ASSYGADADTQY

d_gene: TRBD1
v_gene: TRBV5-4
len: 13
CDR3aa: ASSLDRGRAYGYT

d_gene: NA
v_gene: TRBV29-1
len: 8
CDR3aa: SVLGAEAF

d_gene: NA
v_gene: TRBV5-1
len: 12
CDR3aa: ASSRDKTNEKLF

d_gene: TRBD1
v_gene: TRBV6-5
len: 13
CDR3aa: ASSSPINRGTEAF

d_gene: TRBD1
v_gene: TRBV5-6
len: 12
CDR3aa: ASSPSTGAETQY

d_gene: NA
v_gene: TRBV29-1
len: 10
CDR3aa: SVSDSRETQC

d_gene: TRBD1
v_gene: TRBV24-1
len: 15
CDR3aa: ATSDSTGTGAEDTQY

d_gene: NA
v_gene: TRBV5-1
len: 11
CDR3aa: ASSYDSTDTQY

d_gene: NA
v_gene: TRBV5-5
len: 11
CDR3aa: ASSFKGDNEQF

d_gene: NA
v_gene: TRBV6-2/TRBV6-3
len: 12
CDR3aa: ASSRYRDNQPQH

d_gene: NA
v_gene: TRBV4-2
len: 12
CDR3aa: ASSQVGSLSEAF

d_gene: TRBD2
v_gene: TRBV12-3/TRBV12-4
len: 16
CDR3aa: ASSFPTSGRAVGETQY

d_gene: TRBD2
v_gene: TRBV19
len: 14
CDR3aa: ASRTGTSGPTGELF

d_gene: NA
v_gene: TRBV7-8
len: 12
CDR3aa: ASSLYTGNTEAF

d_gene: TRBD2
v_gene: TRBV2
len: 13
CDR3aa: ASSGAGANTGELF

d_gene: TRBD2
v_gene: TRBV18
len: 13
CDR3aa: ASSPTSVFMNEQF

d_gene: NA
v_gene: TRBV20-1
len: 11
CDR3aa: SAATTGPGTQY

d_gene: NA
v_gene: TRBV7-3
len: 13
CDR3aa: ASSGRRFGTDTQD

d_gene: TRBD1
v_gene: TRBV5-5
len: 14
CDR3aa: ASSPGTGLATGELF

d_gene: NA
v_gene: TRBV6-5
len: 11
CDR3aa: ASTISPNTEAF

d_gene: TRBD1
v_gene: TRBV6-5
len: 15
CDR3aa: ASSYRYRGQMNTEAF

d_gene: NA
v_gene: TRBV28
len: 10
CDR3aa: ASSLLSAEAF

d_gene: NA
v_gene: TRBV29-1
len: 9
CDR3aa: SATVINTIY

d_gene: NA
v_gene: TRBV20-1
len: 12
CDR3aa: SARARGLTETQY

d_gene: TRBD1
v_gene: TRBV12-3/TRBV12-4
len: 9
CDR3aa: ASSRQGGAF

d_gene: TRBD2
v_gene: TRBV5-4
len: 12
CDR3aa: ASSAGTNYNEQF

d_gene: TRBD2
v_gene: TRBV6-1
len: 11
CDR3aa: ASRAGVGNEQF

d_gene: NA
v_gene: TRBV7-6
len: 11
CDR3aa: ASSFNQGNEQF

d_gene: TRBD1
v_gene: TRBV20-1
len: 12
CDR3aa: SARLKDRGAEAF

d_gene: TRBD2
v_gene: TRBV9
len: 11
CDR3aa: ASSVDSGKKEF

d_gene: TRBD1
v_gene: TRBV30
len: 11
CDR3aa: ALDRLNTGELF

d_gene: NA
v_gene: TRBV12-3/TRBV12-4
len: 11
CDR3aa: ASSRNLHNEQF

d_gene: NA
v_gene: TRBV12-3/TRBV12-4
len: 13
CDR3aa: ASSLDVLRTTEAF

d_gene: NA
v_gene: TRBV29-1
len: 10
CDR3aa: IVEKGINEQF

d_gene: NA
v_gene: TRBV30
len: 12
CDR3aa: AWGDSGKGGELF

d_gene: NA
v_gene: TRBV6-2/TRBV6-3
len: 12
CDR3aa: AISYVCSNQPQH

d_gene: NA
v_gene: TRBV20-1
len: 12
CDR3aa: SAEIPGSTDTQY

d_gene: TRBD2
v_gene: TRBV20-1
len: 12
CDR3aa: SAPPAGLSYEQY

d_gene: TRBD2
v_gene: TRBV5-1
len: 15
CDR3aa: ASSLYAGARRSETQY

d_gene: TRBD1
v_gene: TRBV7-8
len: 12
CDR3aa: ASSRAGGRETQY

d_gene: TRBD1
v_gene: TRBV6-5
len: 12
CDR3aa: ASSPGDRVYEQY

d_gene: NA
v_gene: TRBV4-1
len: 14
CDR3aa: ASSQGNSDRNEKLF

d_gene: TRBD1
v_gene: TRBV6-1
len: 13
CDR3aa: ASKLDPGQGYEQY

d_gene: NA
v_gene: TRBV24-1
len: 12
CDR3aa: ATSDPRKNTEAF

d_gene: TRBD2
v_gene: TRBV5-1
len: 13
CDR3aa: ASSLGVLADVEQY

d_gene: TRBD1
v_gene: TRBV5-6
len: 15
CDR3aa: ASSLKDRVFMNTEAF